The next 4 T cell receptor beta chains were all read from a single sample in a study of shared clonotypes between healthy human individuals. Selected positively for CCR7 and CD45RO-negative, naive CD8 cells excluded terminally differentiated effector memory CD45RA+ cells. Clones were sequenced by immunoSEQ multiplex PCR, and TCRdb holds only the in-frame ones, with some missing. The profile shows some 2 million clones, about 95% of them singletons. The sample taken for sequencing was naive CD8+ T cells sorted from blood. The receptors here all came from a man between 18 and 35 years old in good health.

The rearrangement joins TRBV7-9 to TRBJ2-7, with a possible D match to TRBD1 (5 bases). The CDR3 is made up of 16 amino acids. V was cut by 4 bases and J by 2 bases, with 18 bases left in between. Germline CDR1 SEHNR, CDR2 FQNEAQ (reference sequence). DNA of the CDR3: TGTGCCAGCAGCTCCCCCCCAGAGGACACCCCCTACGAGCAGTACTTC. Translation: CASSSPPEDTPYEQYF.

This clone was detected only once. This chain links TRBV6-5 with TRBJ2-3; D gene uncertain. Germline values: CDR1 MNHEY, CDR2 SVGAGI. The CDR3 loop spans 13 amino acids. Trimming shortened V by 5 bases and J by 4 bases, and 10 bases separated the two germline ends. DNA for the CDR3: TGTGCCAGCAGTACGCCCGTCCCAGATACGCAGTATTTT. Its protein is CASSTPVPDTQYF.

The chain links TRBV7-9 to TRBJ1-2, with D possibly being TRBD1 (6 bases). V was cut by 4 bases and J by 6 bases, with 24 bases left in between. The CDR3 loop spans 17 amino acids. Germline V gives CDR1 SEHNR, CDR2 FQNEAQ (reference sequence). CDR3 residues: CASSSSAGARVAHGYTF. The CDR3 nucleotides read TGTGCCAGCAGCTCATCCGCGGGGGCGCGGGTGGCCCATGGCTACACCTTC.

This chain uses TRBV13 with TRBJ2-5; 10 nucleotides match TRBD2. The CDR3 contains 16 residues. CDR1 and CDR2 (germline): PRHDT, FYEKMQ (reference sequence). The ends lost 2 bases at V and 3 bases at J; junction bases unmatched: 6. CDR3 nucleotide sequence: TGTGCCAGCAGCTTAAACAGCGGGAGGGCCGAAGAGACCCAGTACTTC. It encodes CASSLNSGRAEETQYF.